This TCR beta chain was found in a study of neurological immune-mediated disorders. The study, taken as a whole, reports: Sharing of CDR3 amino acid sequences among expanded clones across subjects was absent, suggesting private repertoires in all groups. On phylogenetic grouping, the repertoires of 18 of 34 multiple sclerosis patients fell within one related-CDR3 cluster, constituting a possible signature. HTLV-1-associated myelopathy had the most TCR clonal expansion, whereas multiple sclerosis had the least (lower than in healthy controls).

One entry per CDR3 protein, called by TCRdb with MiXCR from the 5' RACE reads. Among some 80,000 distinct CDR3 sequences listed, 5.8% were seen once. This clonotype was recorded at least ten times. The antigen remains unidentified. Time point meaning: longitudinal time-point 2. Unsorted libraries came from 2 million PBMCs stored at -80 °C. The sequencing sample was made of PBMCs. The origin of this receptor is a woman aged 55 to 70 with multiple sclerosis.

This CDR3 is CASSLISGSSYEQYF. The CDR3 coding sequence is TGCGCCAGCAGCTTGATTAGCGGAAGCTCCTACGAGCAGTACTTC. The chain links TRBV5-1 to TRBJ2-7; D might be TRBD2 (6 bases). V was pared by 1 base and J by 0 bases, with 11 bases between. The CDR3 has 15 residues. CDR1 is SGHRS, CDR2 YFSETQ, per germline.